These 30 T cell receptor beta chains were all obtained from the same sample, sequenced in a study of T cells expressing NK-cell markers. After re-calling the 5' RACE reads, TCRdb lists one entry per CDR3 protein, DNA absent. This table holds over 150,000 distinct CDR3 sequences. Sequencing was carried out using blood T cells: a sorted CD56 or NKG2C T cell subset, CD4+ or CD8+ T cells, or bulk PBMC T cells (not recorded which). Every receptor here comes from a man between 18 and 69 years old in good health.

The chain combines TRBV11-2 with TRBJ2-7; as DNA is missing, the TRBD2 call by TCRdb cannot be tested. Germline V gives CDR1 SGHAT, CDR2 FQNNGV. The CDR3 extends over 15 amino acids. CDR3 residues: CASSLGRLAEREQYF.

The chain joins TRBV2 to TRBJ1-4. CDR3 length equals 16 residues. Per germline, CDR1 SNHLY and CDR2 FYNNEI. CDR3 sequence reads: CASSEAGTPVNEKLFF.

The V call is TRBV6-1, the J call TRBJ1-1. This CDR3 has 15 residues. CDR1 and CDR2 (germline): MNHNS, SASEGT. The chain's CDR3 is CASSESYGEGTEAFF.

The chain carries TRBV4-1 and TRBJ1-1; TCRdb selects TRBD1, and the lack of DNA leaves this call unchecked. There are 17 residues in the CDR3. The germline V gene has CDR1 MGHRA and CDR2 YSYEKL. The CDR3 reads CASSQVLGARGNTEAFF.

The V call is TRBV12-3 or TRBV12-4, the J call TRBJ2-3; TCRdb gives TRBD2 as the D gene, but with no DNA this cannot be confirmed. The CDR3 extends over 17 amino acids. The CDR3 loop reads CASSLAGSITSTDTQYF.

CDR3 sequence reads: CASSLDPRKETQYF. The V and J genes are TRBV5-1 and TRBJ2-5. Germline CDR1 and CDR2: SGHRS and YFSETQ. The CDR3 covers 14 residues.

V is TRBV27 and J is TRBJ1-1; without DNA, the TCRdb call of TRBD1 cannot be checked. The CDR3 consists of 15 residues. Germline CDR1 reads MNHEY; CDR2 reads SMNVEV (reference sequence). The CDR3 sequence: CASSDRGLMNTEAFF.

The rearrangement joins TRBV7-9 to TRBJ2-1. The CDR3 length is 15 residues. From germline, CDR1 is SEHNR and CDR2 FQNEAQ (reference sequence). The CDR3 loop reads CASSLWAGTYNEQFF.

V gene TRBV15 combines with J gene TRBJ2-3; TCRdb reports TRBD2, a call that lacks DNA to check it against. From germline, CDR1 is LNHNV and CDR2 YYDKDF (reference sequence). CDR3 length: 14 residues. CDR3 residues: CATTQGGGTDTQYF.

V usage is TRBV27 and J usage is TRBJ2-7; TCRdb's D call of TRBD1 is untestable without DNA. Germline CDR1 reads MNHEY; CDR2 reads SMNVEV (reference sequence). CDR3 length equals 17 residues. The CDR3 sequence is CASSPSASGELGYEQYF.

The chain is built from TRBV18 and TRBJ2-1; TCRdb outputs TRBD1, but without DNA this stays unchecked. CDR1 is KGHSH, CDR2 LQKENI, per germline. The CDR3 consists of 16 residues. The CDR3 loop is CASSPYDRGFFDEQFF.

The chain links TRBV29-1 to TRBJ2-2; TCRdb names TRBD1, which stays unverified in the absence of DNA. Germline values: CDR1 SQVTM, CDR2 ANQGSEA. This CDR3 contains 14 residues. The CDR3 sequence is CSVPGQGFTGCCFF.

The chain joins TRBV11-1 to TRBJ2-3. CDR1 and CDR2 (germline): SGHAT, FQDESV (reference sequence). CDR3 length equals 14 residues. CDR3 region: CASSFSGNTDTQYF.

The chain has TRBV2 and TRBJ2-3; TCRdb designates TRBD1, a call that cannot be tested without DNA. Per germline, CDR1 SNHLY and CDR2 FYNNEI. The CDR3 is 15 amino acids. CDR3: CASSEDRGGTDTQYF.

The CDR3 here is CASSLGVVPYNEQFF. V gene TRBV7-2 combines with J gene TRBJ2-1. CDR3 length: 15 residues. The V gene's germline CDR1 is SGHTA and CDR2 FQGNSA.

The chain joins TRBV13 to TRBJ1-1; TCRdb outputs TRBD1, but without DNA this stays unchecked. CDR1 PRHDT and CDR2 FYEKMQ come from the germline V gene (reference sequence). This CDR3 has 14 amino acids. This CDR3 reads CASSVGGINTEAFF.

CDR3 protein: CASSDGQGTLLYEQYF. The chain employs TRBV5-4 and TRBJ2-7; the D call of TRBD1 rests on TCRdb alone, since no DNA is present to check it. The germline V gene has CDR1 SGHNT and CDR2 YYREEE (reference sequence). This CDR3 is built from 16 residues.

This chain uses TRBV6-4 with TRBJ2-2. The CDR3 contains 14 residues. The germline CDR1 and CDR2 sequences are MRHNA and SNTAGT. CDR3 in amino acids: CASSAQVNTGELFF.

The V call is TRBV7-9, the J call TRBJ2-1; absent DNA, TCRdb's TRBD2 call cannot be checked. The CDR3 sequence is 15 residues long. Germline CDR1 reads SEHNR; CDR2 reads FQNEAQ (reference sequence). This chain's CDR3 is CASSGLAGGENEQFF.

The rearrangement uses TRBV2 and TRBJ1-2. Germline V gene data show CDR1 as SNHLY and CDR2 as FYNNEI. The CDR3 contains 15 residues. CDR3 region: CASSDPYSHSYGYTF.

The chain uses TRBV5-1 and TRBJ1-4. Germline values: CDR1 SGHRS, CDR2 YFSETQ. The CDR3 contains 14 residues. CDR3 sequence: CASRREATNEKLFF.

The gene calls are TRBV20-1 and TRBJ1-2; no DNA is available, so the TRBD1 call from TCRdb remains unchecked. Germline V gene lookup returns CDR1 DFQATT and CDR2 SNEGSKA (reference sequence). The CDR3 is made up of 14 amino acids. The CDR3 sequence: CSASAGGWAYGYTF.

V usage is TRBV10-3 and J usage is TRBJ1-2; without DNA, the TCRdb call of TRBD1 cannot be checked. The CDR3 is 16 residues long. Germline CDR1 is ENHRY and CDR2 is SYGVKD. The CDR3 spells CAISGANWGTDYGYTF.

The rearrangement uses TRBV7-9 and TRBJ2-6. CDR3 length: 13 amino acids. Per germline, CDR1 SEHNR and CDR2 FQNEAQ (reference sequence). The CDR3 is CASTNSGANVLTF. Full variable domain (missing parts from reference TRBV7-9 and TRBJ2-6): DTGVSQNPRHKITKRGQNVTFRCDPISEHNRLYWYRQTLGQGPEFLTYFQNEAQLEKSRLLSDRFSAERPKGSFSTLEIQRTEQGDSAMYLCASTNSGANVLTFGAGSRLTVL.

The chain employs TRBV7-8 and TRBJ2-1; TCRdb gives TRBD2 as the D gene, but with no DNA this cannot be confirmed. The CDR3 contains 15 residues. Germline CDR1 is SGHVS and CDR2 is FQNEAQ. The CDR3 here is CASRPGLLSYNEQFF.

The rearrangement uses TRBV7-8 and TRBJ2-1; TCRdb's D call, TRBD2, is unchecked because there is no DNA. The CDR3 runs to 18 residues. CDR1 and CDR2 from the germline V gene are SGHVS and FQNEAQ. The chain's CDR3 is CASSLGGAGGLHYNEQFF.

V usage is TRBV4-1 and J usage is TRBJ2-2; TCRdb calls TRBD1, which cannot be checked without DNA. CDR1 and CDR2 from the germline V gene are MGHRA and YSYEKL. This CDR3 contains 13 residues. CDR3 in amino acids: CASSPGGGGELFF.

The chain carries TRBV20-1 and TRBJ1-5. The germline V gene encodes CDR1 DFQATT and CDR2 SNEGSKA (reference sequence). This CDR3 region has 14 residues. CDR3 sequence: CSARVGTYNQPQHF.

The chain has TRBV6-4 and TRBJ2-3. The V gene's germline CDR1 is MRHNA and CDR2 SNTAGT. The CDR3 runs to 15 residues. The CDR3: CASSDSSSDTDTQYF.

The chain has TRBV9 and TRBJ1-2; without DNA, the TCRdb call of TRBD1 cannot be checked. From germline, CDR1 is SGDLS and CDR2 YYNGEE. The CDR3 loop spans 13 amino acids. The CDR3 spells CASSVTDSYGYTF.